This T cell receptor beta chain originates from a study of CD8+CD57+ T cells in acquired aplastic anemia (dated by TCRdb to 2016 to 2018). Background on the whole study: A mean of 3.2 ug of DNA, ranging from about 0.19 to 30 ug, was extracted from sorted CD4+ and CD8+ cells. A CD8+CD57+ expansion meant a frequency higher than the mean frequency seen in healthy subjects. The paper's findings and limits, for the study overall: Roughly 30 CD8+ CDR3 sequences were shared between patients and controls but appeared highly expressed in patients and within their immunodominant clones. Patients and healthy controls showed no significant difference in CD8+ Simpson's diversity (P=0.060).

Genomic DNA served as template for TCR beta VDJ combination and CDR3 sequence profiling. TCR repertoire sequencing was run on an Illumina HiSeq 2000. In the paper's pipeline: Repertoire assessment relied on Simpson's diversity index, CDR3 size and DJ length profiles, and TRBV/TRBJ rearrangement plots. Whichever DNA sequence was most abundant in the deep sequencing data was defined as the immunodominant clone. CDR3 amino acid sequences were screened for sharing across subjects and were compared with published repertoires and the VDJdb database. Using fastp trimming at Q25 and MiXCR clonotype assembly, TCRdb reanalyzed the public sequencing data and kept in-frame beta chains. Identical CDR3 proteins give one entry, which carries the most common genes and DNA. The V and J calls follow TCRdb's processing rather than the paper's. Present in this sample are 190,000 or so distinct CDR3 sequences, under 50% of which were seen just once. The ten largest clones capture about 1.7% of the sample.

About this clonotype itself: Its antigen remains undetermined. The record has no base qualities; no much larger clone is one base away.

Patients chosen for sequencing had shown expansion of CD8+CD57+ cells by flow cytometry. All patients had severe acquired aplastic anemia diagnosed by International Study of Aplastic Anemia and Agranulocytosis and Camitta criteria. No patient had received any therapy when blood was sampled. The study deep-sequenced TCR repertoires of sorted CD4+ and CD8+ blood T cells from severe aplastic anemia patients and healthy subjects. Patients were enrolled under clinicaltrials.gov protocols 00001620, 01623167, 00001397, 00071045, 00081523 and 00961064 in the USA. Ficoll-Paque density gradient centrifugation was used to isolate peripheral blood mononuclear cells. CD4+ and CD8+ T cells were sorted by FACS or magnetic beads before DNA extraction. The CDR3 runs 15 residues from the cysteine to the phenylalanine. Left in the record is the CDR3 DNA by itself, 45 bases read in frame from the first base. The germline V gene encodes CDR1 MGHDK and CDR2 SYGVNS. V is cut by 1 base and J by 5 bases, and the space between the germline ends is 14 bases.

The chain is assembled from TRBV25-1 and TRBJ2-5; TRBD1 is a possible D gene, resting on 6 matching bases. The clonotype was recovered from a human donor with aplastic anemia. The sequenced material came from sorted CD4+, CD8+, or CD8+CD57+ T cells (not recorded which) from PBMCs. The sequenced DNA is TGTGCCAGCAGTGAATTTGGGCCAGGGGTTGAGACCCAGTACTTC. This encodes CASSEFGPGVETQYF.